Each of the 9 T cell receptor beta chains below was sequenced from the same sample in a study of cytomegalovirus exposure and HLA in healthy donors. The primer mix had 60 Vbeta and 13 Jbeta primers. Profiled with immunoSEQ multiplex PCR; TCRdb holds only in-frame clones, not every one. The sample yields under 150,000 clones, about a tenth seen once. The sample consisted of PBMCs. The receptors here all came from a male donor in good health and CMV-seronegative.

This clone occurred a few times. The rearrangement joins TRBV28 to TRBJ1-1; D is unclear. V was shortened by 6 bases and J by 3 bases, with 5 bases between the two germline ends. Per germline, CDR1 MDHEN and CDR2 SYDVKM. This CDR3 is built from 11 residues. CDR3 sequence (DNA): TGTGCCAGCAGGGACTACACTGAAGCTTTCTTT. Amino acid sequence: CASRDYTEAFF.

The table lists this clone with a few counts. V is TRBV6-1 and J is TRBJ1-3; 7 positions match TRBD1. The CDR3 contains 14 residues. V lost 3 bases, J lost 4 bases, and 3 bases stayed unmatched. Germline V CDR1 and CDR2: MNHNS, SASEGT. CDR3: CASSETGRGNTIYF. The CDR3 DNA is TGTGCCAGCAGTGAGACAGGGAGAGGAAACACCATATATTTT.

The V and J genes are TRBV15 and TRBJ2-7; D might be TRBD2 (6 bases). The CDR3 loop spans 15 amino acids. Looked up from germline, CDR1 is LNHNV and CDR2 is YYDKDF (reference sequence). V shed 0 bases and J shed 7 bases, with 16 bases lying between them. The CDR3 reads CATSRDRQSRGEQYF. In nucleotides, the CDR3 is TGTGCCACCAGCAGAGATAGGCAGTCCCGGGGGGAGCAGTACTTC.

This clone has only a few counts. The gene calls are TRBV7-2 and TRBJ2-1; D might be TRBD2 (5 bases). This CDR3 contains 15 residues. In germline, CDR1 is SGHTA, CDR2 FQGNSA. The V gene lost 2 bases and the J gene lost 3 bases, with 11 bases spanning the gap. CDR3 sequence: CASSLTGRDYNEQFF. The CDR3 DNA follows: TGTGCCAGCAGCTTAACCGGACGGGACTACAATGAGCAGTTCTTC.

A few counts support this clone. The chain carries TRBV28 and TRBJ1-1; 9 bases are a match to TRBD1. V was clipped by 3 bases and J by 5 bases; unmatched bases: 7. CDR1 MDHEN and CDR2 SYDVKM come from the germline V gene. The CDR3 spans 15 residues. The CDR3, as DNA: TGTGCCAGCAGTTTGTCCGGGACAGGGCTGACTGAAGCTTTCTTT. Protein: CASSLSGTGLTEAFF.

This clone was seen only a few times. V and J are TRBV15 and TRBJ2-1; 8 nucleotides align to TRBD1. The length of the CDR3 is 15 residues. J was trimmed by 3 bases and V by 5 bases; bases with no gene match: 6. Germline lookup yields CDR1 LNHNV and CDR2 YYDKDF (reference sequence). CDR3 residues: CATSVGQAIYNEQFF. The CDR3 DNA is TGTGCCACCAGCGTGGGACAGGCCATCTACAATGAGCAGTTCTTC.

The CDR3 sequence is CASIFSGQGSGYTF. The CDR3 coding sequence is TGTGCCAGCATTTTTTCGGGACAGGGGTCCGGCTACACCTTC. The V gene is TRBV6-4, the J gene TRBJ1-2; TRBD1 agrees at 10 bases. Germline loops: CDR1 MRHNA, CDR2 SNTAGT. The CDR3 contains 14 residues. The V segment lost 7 bases and the J segment 8 bases; nucleotides outside the gene matches: 10.

V usage is TRBV25-1 and J usage is TRBJ1-1; the match to TRBD1 covers 10 bases. The CDR3 spans 14 residues. Germline CDR1 is MGHDK and CDR2 is SYGVNS. Trimming at V came to 6 bases and at J to 0 bases, leaving 1 base not matched to a gene. The CDR3 region has the DNA TGTGCCAGCAGGGGACAGGGGATGAACACTGAAGCTTTCTTT. Protein sequence: CASRGQGMNTEAFF.

This clone appeared a few times. This chain links TRBV4-1 with TRBJ1-4; TRBD1 is a possible D gene (6 bases). The CDR3 has 15 amino acids. CDR1 is MGHRA, CDR2 YSYEKL, per germline. Trimming took 3 bases from V and 4 from J, leaving 12 bases between them. Here the CDR3 DNA reads TGCGCCAGCAGCCATGGGGACAAGTATAATGAAAAACTGTTTTTT. It encodes CASSHGDKYNEKLFF.